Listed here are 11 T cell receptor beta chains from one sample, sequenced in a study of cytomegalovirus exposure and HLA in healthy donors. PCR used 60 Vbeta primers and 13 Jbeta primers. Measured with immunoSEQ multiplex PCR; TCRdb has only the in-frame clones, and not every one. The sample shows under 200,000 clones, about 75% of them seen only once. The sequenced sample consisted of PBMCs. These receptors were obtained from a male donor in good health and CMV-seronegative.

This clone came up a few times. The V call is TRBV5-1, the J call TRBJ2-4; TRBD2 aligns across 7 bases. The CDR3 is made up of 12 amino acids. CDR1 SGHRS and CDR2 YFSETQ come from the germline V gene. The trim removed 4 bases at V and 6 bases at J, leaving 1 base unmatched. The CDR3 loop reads CASSPGGNIQYF. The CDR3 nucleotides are TGCGCCAGCAGCCCGGGAGGAAACATTCAGTACTTC.

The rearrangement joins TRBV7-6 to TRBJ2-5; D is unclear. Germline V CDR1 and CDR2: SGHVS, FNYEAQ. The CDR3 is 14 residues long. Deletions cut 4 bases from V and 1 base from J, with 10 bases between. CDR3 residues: CASSSMTVQETQYF. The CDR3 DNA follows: TGTGCCAGCAGCTCCATGACTGTCCAAGAGACCCAGTACTTC.

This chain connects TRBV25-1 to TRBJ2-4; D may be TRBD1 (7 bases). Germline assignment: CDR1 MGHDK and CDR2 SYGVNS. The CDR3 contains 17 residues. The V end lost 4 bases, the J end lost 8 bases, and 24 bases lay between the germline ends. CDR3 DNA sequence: TGTGCCAGCAGTGCCCATCGGGAGACAGGGACAAGGGACATTCAGTACTTC. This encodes CASSAHRETGTRDIQYF.

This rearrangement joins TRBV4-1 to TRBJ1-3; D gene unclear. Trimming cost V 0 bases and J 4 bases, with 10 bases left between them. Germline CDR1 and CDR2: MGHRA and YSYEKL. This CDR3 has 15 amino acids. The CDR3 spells CASSQDFGSGNTIYF. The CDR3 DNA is TGCGCCAGCAGCCAAGATTTCGGTTCCGGAAACACCATATATTTT.

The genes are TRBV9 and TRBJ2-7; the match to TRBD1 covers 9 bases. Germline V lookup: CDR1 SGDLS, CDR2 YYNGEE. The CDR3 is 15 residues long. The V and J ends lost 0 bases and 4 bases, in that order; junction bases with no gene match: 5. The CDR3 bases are TGTGCCAGCAGCGTAGCCGGGACAGGGAGATACGAGCAGTACTTC. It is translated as CASSVAGTGRYEQYF.

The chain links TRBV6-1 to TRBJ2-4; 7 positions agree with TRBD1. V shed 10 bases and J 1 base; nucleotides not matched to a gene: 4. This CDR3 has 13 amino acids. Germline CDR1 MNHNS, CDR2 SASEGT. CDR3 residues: CAIGGPAKNIQYF. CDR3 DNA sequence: TGTGCCATAGGGGGCCCGGCCAAAAACATTCAGTACTTC.

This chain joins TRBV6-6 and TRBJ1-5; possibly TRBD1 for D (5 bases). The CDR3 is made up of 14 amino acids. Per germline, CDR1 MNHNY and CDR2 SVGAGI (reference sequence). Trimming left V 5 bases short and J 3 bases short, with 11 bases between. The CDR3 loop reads CASSPGGFNQPQHF. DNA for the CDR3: TGTGCCAGCAGTCCCGGGGGGTTCAATCAGCCCCAGCATTTT.

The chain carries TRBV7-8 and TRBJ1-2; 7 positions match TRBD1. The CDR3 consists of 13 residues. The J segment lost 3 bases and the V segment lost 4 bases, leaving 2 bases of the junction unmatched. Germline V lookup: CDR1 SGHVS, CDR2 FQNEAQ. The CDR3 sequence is CASSYGTDYGYTF. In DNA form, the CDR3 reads TGTGCCAGCAGCTACGGGACAGACTATGGCTACACCTTC.

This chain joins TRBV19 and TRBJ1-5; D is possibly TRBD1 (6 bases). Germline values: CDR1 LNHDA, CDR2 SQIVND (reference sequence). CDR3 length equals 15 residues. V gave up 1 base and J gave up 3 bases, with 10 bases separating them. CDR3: CASSIAGQINQPQHF. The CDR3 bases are TGTGCCAGTAGTATAGCCGGACAGATCAATCAGCCCCAGCATTTT.

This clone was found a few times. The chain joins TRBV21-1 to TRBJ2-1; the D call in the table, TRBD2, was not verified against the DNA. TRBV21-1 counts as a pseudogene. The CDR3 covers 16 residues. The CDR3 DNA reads TGTGCCAGCAGCAAATTGCTAGCGGGAGGAAGCAATGAGCAGTTCTTC. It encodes CASSKLLAGGSNEQFF.

CDR3: CASSQSVRAGTSTDTQYF. The CDR3 DNA reads as TGTGCCAGCAGCCAATCGGTCCGGGCCGGGACTAGCACAGATACGCAGTATTTT. This chain links TRBV4-2 with TRBJ2-3; possibly TRBD2 for D (6 bases). Trimming stripped 2 bases from V and 0 bases from J, with 18 bases between. The CDR3 length is 18 residues. Germline CDR1 reads LGHNA; CDR2 reads YNFKEQ.